This T cell receptor beta chain was observed in a study of cytomegalovirus exposure and HLA in healthy donors. With 60 Vbeta and 13 Jbeta primers, the PCR was carried out. The method was immunoSEQ multiplex PCR; TCRdb's version includes in-frame clones alone and lacks a portion of them. The sample includes 150,000 to 200,000 clones, less than 90% seen only once; the top ten take around 1.7%. The V and J ends lost 4 bases and 2 bases, in that order; junction bases with no gene match: 13. There are 18 residues in the CDR3. Germline values: CDR1 SGHVS, CDR2 FQNEAQ. The TCR was taken from a man in his forties or fifties in good health and CMV-seronegative. The chain couples TRBV7-8 to TRBJ2-1; 8 bases align to TRBD2. The sample was PBMCs. CDR3 region: CASSSGRAGLGAYNEQFF. In DNA, the CDR3 is TGTGCCAGCAGCTCCGGAAGGGCGGGACTAGGTGCCTACAATGAGCAGTTCTTC.